The next 29 T cell receptor beta chains were all read from a single sample in a study of T cell clonotyping in hematopoietic cell transplantation. Time point in this sample: recipient sample about 28 days before transplant, after cytoreduction. Sequenced by immunoSEQ multiplex PCR; TCRdb stores in-frame clones only, minus some. Of 25,000 to 35,000 clones detected, around 70% appear once; the ten largest clones hold 5% to 6.5%. The sequences come from peripheral blood mononuclear cells, collected before stem cell transplant. Receptors were obtained from a man in his forties or fifties with myelodysplastic syndrome. Some clones in this sample may be carry-over from other donors' samples.

V and J are TRBV30 and TRBJ2-7, with D unresolved. This CDR3 has 14 residues. The germline V gene has CDR1 GTSNPN and CDR2 SVGIG (reference sequence). Trimming left V 1 base short and J 3 bases short, with 13 bases between. The CDR3, as DNA: TGTGCCTGGAGTGGCTTGGGAAATTTCTACGAGCAGTACTTC. This codes for CAWSGLGNFYEQYF. Looking up the rest from reference TRBV30 and TRBJ2-7 gives the full variable domain: SQTIHQWPATLVQPVGSPLSLECTVEGTSNPNLYWYRQAAGRGLQLLFYSVGIGQISSEVPQNLSASRPQDRQFILSSKKLLLSDSGFYLCAWSGLGNFYEQYFGPGTRLTVT.

V is TRBV9 and J is TRBJ1-1; 9 nucleotides line up with TRBD1. Germline V CDR1 and CDR2: SGDLS, YYNGEE. V gave up 4 bases and J gave up 4 bases; unmatched junction bases: 5. CDR3 length equals 14 residues. The CDR3, as DNA: TGTGCCAGCAGCCCGGAGACAGGGGGCACTGAAGCTTTCTTT. Translation: CASSPETGGTEAFF. The full variable domain, in which reference TRBV9 and TRBJ1-1 provide the parts outside the CDR3, is DSGVTQTPKHLITATGQRVTLRCSPRSGDLSVYWYQQSLDQGLQFLIQYYNGEERAKGNILERFSAQQFPDLHSELNLSSLELGDSALYFCASSPETGGTEAFFGQGTRLTVV.

This clone was seen only once. V usage is TRBV29-1 and J usage is TRBJ2-1; 7 bases are a match to TRBD2. The CDR3 contains 13 residues. Germline assignment: CDR1 SQVTM and CDR2 ANQGSEA. With 7 bases clipped from V and 4 bases from J, the junction kept 7 bases outside the gene matches. The DNA of the CDR3 is TGCAGCGCCTCGGGACTACCTTACAATGAGCAGTTCTTC. It translates to CSASGLPYNEQFF.

The chain is built from TRBV28 and TRBJ1-4; tentatively, D is TRBD1 (6 bases). The ends were cut back, 5 bases at V and 4 bases at J, with 14 bases in the middle. The CDR3 totals 15 residues. Germline values: CDR1 MDHEN, CDR2 SYDVKM. CDR3 residues: CASSGGRGDNEKLFF. The CDR3 nucleotides read TGTGCCAGCAGTGGGGGCCGGGGGGATAATGAAAAACTGTTTTTT.

This clone was counted between two and nine times. The V gene is TRBV25-1, the J gene TRBJ1-2; D possibly corresponds to TRBD1 (6 bases). Trimming pared 4 bases from V and 9 bases from J, leaving 9 bases between. The CDR3 is 11 amino acids. The germline V gene has CDR1 MGHDK and CDR2 SYGVNS. The CDR3 protein is CASSGRGRYTF. The CDR3 region has the DNA TGTGCCAGCAGTGGCAGGGGCCGCTACACCTTC.

This clone is a singleton in its sample. The CDR3 bases are TGTGCCAGCGACAGTTCCTACGAGCAGTACTTC. It codes for CASDSSYEQYF. The chain couples TRBV2 to TRBJ2-7; D is perhaps TRBD1 (5 bases). CDR3 length: 11 amino acids. Trimming stripped 8 bases from V and 1 base from J, with 6 bases between. Germline V gene lookup returns CDR1 SNHLY and CDR2 FYNNEI.

On this clone itself: A junction end diverges from the germline sequence, so it may reflect a read error. The V gene is TRBV7-7, the J gene TRBJ2-7, with 7 bases identical to TRBD2. CDR3 length: 15 amino acids. CDR1 is SSHAT, CDR2 FNYEAQ, per germline (reference sequence). The CDR3 protein is CASSLGASGDYEQYF. For the CDR3, the DNA is TGTGCTAGCAGCTTAGGGGCTAGCGGTGACTACGAGCAGTACTTC.

In this sample, this clone turned up a few times. The J gene is TRBJ1-2, the V gene TRBV6-1, with 7 positions matching TRBD1. CDR1 and CDR2 from the germline V gene are MNHNS and SASEGT. The V segment lost 1 base and the J segment 8 bases; nucleotides outside the gene matches: 7. The CDR3 loop spans 14 amino acids. The CDR3 DNA reads as TGTGCCAGCAGTGAAGAGGGGGCAGTTCAGGGCTACACCTTC. Residues: CASSEEGAVQGYTF.

The chain links TRBV10-1 to TRBJ1-1; 7 bases agree with TRBD1. V was clipped by 6 bases and J by 10 bases; unmatched bases: 11. Germline V lookup: CDR1 WNHNN, CDR2 SYGVQD (reference sequence). This CDR3 spans 13 amino acids. As DNA, the CDR3 is TGCGCCAGCAGACCCCGACAGGGCCTCTCAGCTTTCTTT. It translates to CASRPRQGLSAFF.

This clone appeared a few times. This chain links TRBV7-2 with TRBJ1-1, with D unresolved. The CDR3 consists of 14 residues. V gave up 2 bases and J gave up 1 base, with 8 bases separating them. Per the germline V gene, CDR1 is SGHTA and CDR2 is FQGNSA. The CDR3 loop is CASSLPERNTEAFF. CDR3 nucleotides: TGTGCCAGCAGCTTACCTGAGAGGAACACTGAAGCTTTCTTT.

This clone was counted a few times. The chain joins TRBV5-6 to TRBJ1-2; 8 nucleotides line up with TRBD1. CDR1 and CDR2 (germline): SGHDT, YYEEEE. V gave up 4 bases and J gave up 5 bases; unmatched junction bases: 13. The CDR3 totals 16 residues. The CDR3 here is CASSPGGQGAWYGYTF. The CDR3 coding sequence is TGTGCCAGCAGCCCAGGGGGGCAGGGGGCTTGGTATGGCTACACCTTC.

The CDR3 loop is CASGDYEQYF. Written as DNA, the CDR3 is TGTGCCAGCGGCGACTACGAGCAGTACTTC. This chain uses TRBV2 with TRBJ2-7; D gene ambiguous. Germline V CDR1 and CDR2: SNHLY, FYNNEI. The V gene lost 8 bases and the J gene lost 3 bases, with 5 bases spanning the gap. The CDR3 totals 10 residues.

The J gene is TRBJ2-3, the V gene TRBV6-6; D gene ambiguous. The length of the CDR3 is 12 residues. V was cut by 6 bases and J by 4 bases, with 8 bases left in between. CDR1 is MNHNY and CDR2 is SVGAGI in the germline V gene (reference sequence). The CDR3 spells CASRRLADTQYF. CDR3 nucleotide sequence: TGTGCCAGCAGGCGGCTGGCAGATACGCAGTATTTT.

The chain combines TRBV6-5 with TRBJ1-6; D may be TRBD1 (5 bases). Germline lookup yields CDR1 MNHEY and CDR2 SVGAGI. Trimming removed 4 bases at V and 3 bases at J, with 10 bases between. The CDR3 has 15 residues. In nucleotides, the CDR3 is TGTGCCAGCAGTTCTTTTGACAGCTATAATTCACCCCTCCACTTT. Its protein product is CASSSFDSYNSPLHF.

This clone was detected only a few times. The genes are TRBV19 and TRBJ1-6; the D gene is possibly TRBD1 (5 bases). Between the trimmed V and J ends, which lost 3 bases and 9 bases, there was a span of 15 bases. CDR1 and CDR2 (germline): LNHDA, SQIVND (reference sequence). The CDR3 spans 15 residues. CDR3 region: CASSIVGREGSPLHF. The CDR3 DNA follows: TGTGCCAGTAGTATTGTTGGCAGGGAGGGTTCACCCCTCCACTTT.

This clone was detected only a few times. V gene TRBV2 combines with J gene TRBJ1-5; no clear D gene. The CDR3 sequence is 13 residues long. Germline V lookup: CDR1 SNHLY, CDR2 FYNNEI. V lost 4 bases, J lost 5 bases, and 9 bases lay in between. In DNA, the CDR3 is TGTGCCAGCAGTGTGGGGAGGTATCAGCCCCAGCATTTT. This translates into CASSVGRYQPQHF.

This chain links TRBV5-6 with TRBJ1-5; D is perhaps TRBD1 (5 bases). CDR1 is SGHDT and CDR2 is YYEEEE in the germline V gene. Trimming left V 3 bases short and J 4 bases short, with 14 bases between. CDR3 length equals 15 residues. The CDR3 DNA follows: TGTGCCAGCAGCTCGATAGACAGTGGAAATCAGCCCCAGCATTTT. This sequence encodes CASSSIDSGNQPQHF.

The gene calls are TRBV2 and TRBJ1-2, with 8 bases aligning to TRBD1. V shed 6 bases and J 8 bases; nucleotides not matched to a gene: 14. This CDR3 comprises 15 residues. Germline V lookup: CDR1 SNHLY, CDR2 FYNNEI. The CDR3 nucleotides read TGTGCCAGCAGCATTGACGCTCAGGGGGCGAGGGGCTACACCTTC. It is translated as CASSIDAQGARGYTF.

The chain joins TRBV29-1 to TRBJ2-1; D is perhaps TRBD2 (5 bases). The CDR3 runs to 14 residues. The germline CDR1 and CDR2 sequences are SQVTM and ANQGSEA. Trimming cost V 7 bases and J 7 bases, with 20 bases left between them. CDR3 bases: TGCAGCGCCCGAACAATTTCTTGGGAGAATGAGCAGTTCTTC. It specifies CSARTISWENEQFF.

This clone was found a few times. The chain carries TRBV7-3 and TRBJ1-2, with a tentative D call TRBD1 (6 bases). V lost 2 bases and J 8 bases, leaving 12 bases between the germline ends. CDR1 is SGHTA and CDR2 is FQGTGA in the germline V gene. The CDR3 consists of 13 residues. The CDR3 DNA is TGTGCCAGCAGCTTATCCGCAGGGGCGGGCTACACCTTC. Residues: CASSLSAGAGYTF.

The rearrangement joins TRBV29-1 to TRBJ1-3, with D unresolved. V was pared by 0 bases and J by 3 bases, with 9 bases between. The CDR3 totals 14 residues. Germline lookup yields CDR1 SQVTM and CDR2 ANQGSEA. In nucleotides, the CDR3 is TGCAGCGTTGAAGATGCAAGGGTTGGAAACACCATATATTTT. Translation gives CSVEDARVGNTIYF.

This clone was counted a single time. The chain joins TRBV2 to TRBJ2-1; D remains ambiguous. The length of the CDR3 is 16 residues. The ends were cut back, 6 bases at V and 0 bases at J, with 15 bases in the middle. Germline values: CDR1 SNHLY, CDR2 FYNNEI. The CDR3: CASRSDRHSSYNEQFF. CDR3 DNA sequence: TGTGCCAGCAGATCCGACCGCCACAGCTCCTACAATGAGCAGTTCTTC.

CDR3 sequence: CASSLGTSRDQETQYF. The CDR3 DNA reads TGCGCCAGCAGCTTGGGTACGAGCAGGGATCAAGAGACCCAGTACTTC. The chain joins TRBV5-1 to TRBJ2-5; D possibly corresponds to TRBD1 (5 bases). Trimming removed 0 bases from V and 2 bases from J, with 14 bases in between. Germline assignment: CDR1 SGHRS and CDR2 YFSETQ. The CDR3 spans 16 residues.

The chain carries TRBV10-2 and TRBJ2-7; 12 nucleotides line up with TRBD2. The CDR3 extends over 17 amino acids. The V and J ends lost 6 bases and 0 bases, in that order; junction bases with no gene match: 9. The germline CDR1 and CDR2 sequences are WSHSY and SAAADI. DNA for the CDR3: TGCGCCAGCAGCCAACTAGCGGGAGGCGCACTCTCCTACGAGCAGTACTTC. Protein: CASSQLAGGALSYEQYF.

The chain uses TRBV25-1 and TRBJ2-7; D is perhaps TRBD2 (6 bases). The V end lost 8 bases, the J end lost 3 bases, and 8 bases lay between the germline ends. The CDR3 is 11 residues long. Germline CDR1 MGHDK, CDR2 SYGVNS. CDR3 in DNA: TGTGCCAGCGCCGGGGGCTACGAGCAGTACTTC. Its protein is CASAGGYEQYF.

The J gene is TRBJ2-7, the V gene TRBV28; a weak D match, TRBD1 (6 bases). Germline CDR1 MDHEN, CDR2 SYDVKM. Trimming shortened V by 4 bases and J by 5 bases, and 15 bases separated the two germline ends. This CDR3 is built from 14 residues. In nucleotides, the CDR3 is TGTGCCAGCAGTTCGCCCGACACAGGGAACGAGCAGTACTTC. Encoded protein: CASSSPDTGNEQYF. The variable domain in full, completed from reference TRBV28 and TRBJ2-7, reads DVKVTQSSRYLVKRTGEKVFLECVQDMDHENMFWYRQDPGLGLRLIYFSYDVKMKEKGDIPEGYSVSREKKERFSLILESASTNQTSMYLCASSSPDTGNEQYFGPGTRLTVT.

This clone has more than one count but fewer than ten. The chain recombines TRBV30 with TRBJ1-5; maybe TRBD1 (5 bases). CDR1 is GTSNPN and CDR2 is SVGIG in the germline V gene (reference sequence). The length of the CDR3 is 13 residues. Deletions cut 3 bases from V and 4 bases from J, with 10 bases between. The CDR3 DNA sequence: TGTGCCTGGAGCGGGGGGATTAATCAGCCCCAGCATTTT. Translated: CAWSGGINQPQHF.

This chain joins TRBV28 and TRBJ2-7, with a possible D match to TRBD2 (5 bases). The V and J ends lost 2 bases and 8 bases respectively, with 10 bases between them. Germline V lookup: CDR1 MDHEN, CDR2 SYDVKM. The CDR3 contains 12 residues. The CDR3 loop reads CASSLEGHKQYF. CDR3 in DNA: TGTGCCAGCAGTTTAGAGGGTCATAAGCAGTACTTC.

The CDR3 region is CASSHEDRGRTDIQYF. The CDR3, as DNA: TGTGCCAGCAGCCACGAGGACAGGGGGCGCACGGACATTCAGTACTTC. The genes are TRBV4-2 and TRBJ2-4, with 11 bases fitting TRBD1. The CDR3 runs to 16 residues. The V gene end was trimmed by 3 bases and the J gene end by 8 bases; junction bases not matched to a gene: 9. Germline-derived CDR1 and CDR2 are LGHNA and YNFKEQ.